These T cell receptor beta chains were read from a single sample in a study of cytomegalovirus exposure and HLA in healthy donors. TCRdb keeps only in-frame clones here, not all; method: immunoSEQ multiplex PCR. Among fewer than 200,000 clones, roughly nine tenths were seen once, and the ten largest hold 2% to 3%. The sequenced material came from PBMCs. These receptors were collected from a man aged 18 to 29 in good health and CMV-seropositive. Both conserved end residues are part of each CDR3. A D gene is named only where the DNA matches it firmly. Expanded clones are given a class, and other clones once, few, many or no size at all.

TRBV4-3	NA	NA	TRBJ2-7	CASSPSPVARPYEQYF	TGCGCCAGCAGCCCCTCGCCGGTAGCGAGACCCTACGAGCAGTACTTC
TRBV7-3	NA	TRBD2	TRBJ2-1	CASSPASGGANEQFF	TGTGCCAGCAGCCCTGCCAGCGGGGGGGCTAATGAGCAGTTCTTC
TRBV7-2	NA	TRBD1	TRBJ1-2	CAGDLEGQTIIYGYTF	TGTGCCGGAGACTTAGAGGGACAGACTATCATCTATGGCTACACCTTC
TRBV7-3	NA	NA	TRBJ2-1	CASSFTLGSSYNEQFF	TGTGCCAGCAGCTTTACATTGGGGAGCTCCTACAATGAGCAGTTCTTC
TRBV7-6	NA	NA	TRBJ2-3	CASSAGLSTDTQYF	TGTGCCAGCAGCGCTGGACTGTCGACAGATACGCAGTATTTT
TRBV7-2	NA	NA	TRBJ1-1	CATVKQTNTEAFF	TGTGCCACGGTCAAACAGACCAACACTGAAGCTTTCTTT
TRBV4-2	NA	TRBD1	TRBJ2-5	CASSRYPKQGARTETQYF	TGTGCCAGCAGCCGATACCCCAAACAGGGGGCCAGGACGGAGACCCAGTACTTC
TRBV2	few	NA	TRBJ1-2	CASSDDSVNYGYTF	TGTGCCAGCAGTGACGACAGCGTAAACTATGGCTACACCTTC
TRBV7-9	few	TRBD2	TRBJ2-7	CASKGLAGSGGQYF	TGTGCCAGCAAGGGACTAGCGGGCTCTGGAGGGCAGTACTTC
TRBV9	NA	TRBD2	TRBJ2-7	CASSVATGGPYEQYF	TGTGCCAGCAGCGTAGCTACGGGGGGGCCTTACGAGCAGTACTTC
TRBV5-6	NA	TRBD1	TRBJ2-2	CASSFRDRVKAGELFF	TGTGCCAGCAGCTTCAGAGACAGGGTAAAGGCCGGGGAGCTGTTTTTT
TRBV7-6	NA	TRBD1	TRBJ1-5	CASSLVQGAGQPQHF	TGTGCCAGCAGCTTAGTACAGGGGGCAGGTCAGCCCCAGCATTTT
TRBV4-3	NA	TRBD1	TRBJ2-7	CASSQRLGQGERTYEQYF	TGCGCCAGCAGCCAGAGACTGGGACAGGGGGAACGAACCTACGAGCAGTACTTC